The 15 T cell receptor beta chains reported below all come from one sample, sequenced in a study of T-cell memory formation after mild COVID-19. TCRdb re-called the 5' RACE reads through MiXCR, storing one row per CDR3 protein. The sample contains more than 85,000 distinct CDR3 sequences, over 8.5% of which appear only once. The sequenced sample was PBMCs or a T cell subset sorted from them (not recorded which). These receptors came from a man younger than 35 who had mild COVID-19 (a few samples of this study predate the infection). Cell type and time point are not known.

This clonotype appeared many times. The chain links TRBV28 to TRBJ2-3; D gene unclear. The germline CDR1 and CDR2 sequences are MDHEN and SYDVKM. The length of the CDR3 is 10 residues. With 7 bases removed from V and 4 bases from J, the gap between germline ends came to 3 bases. The CDR3 sequence is CASKADTQYF. The CDR3 DNA reads as TGTGCCAGCAAGGCAGATACGCAGTATTTT.

The V gene is TRBV29-1, the J gene TRBJ2-5; TRBD1 matches at 8 bases. Germline V gene data show CDR1 as SQVTM and CDR2 as ANQGSEA. This CDR3 region has 13 residues. The ends lost 6 bases at V and 5 bases at J; junction bases unmatched: 8. CDR3 in amino acids: CSVSTGVRETQYF. CDR3 bases: TGCAGCGTGTCGACAGGGGTTAGGGAGACCCAGTACTTC.

In its sample, this clonotype was seen a few times. V usage is TRBV7-8 and J usage is TRBJ2-7, with a possible D match to TRBD1 (6 bases). Looked up from germline, CDR1 is SGHVS and CDR2 is FQNEAQ. The germline V and J ends were trimmed by 1 base and 2 bases, with 12 bases remaining between them. CDR3 length equals 15 residues. CDR3 DNA: TGTGCCAGCAGCTTAGTAGGGGGTAGTGCCTACGAGCAGTACGTC. Amino acid sequence: CASSLVGGSAYEQYV.

The gene calls are TRBV7-2 and TRBJ2-7; TRBD2 matches at 11 bases. The J segment lost 6 bases and the V segment lost 5 bases, leaving 6 bases of the junction unmatched. CDR3 length: 14 residues. Germline V gene data show CDR1 as SGHTA and CDR2 as FQGNSA. CDR3 DNA: TGTGCCAGCAGCCAACTAGCGGGGGTGATCGAGCAGTACTTC. Its translation: CASSQLAGVIEQYF.

This clonotype was seen ten or more times. This chain links TRBV4-1 with TRBJ2-7; 16 bases are shared with TRBD2. After removal of 3 bases from V and 5 bases from J, the junction contained 1 base not matched to a gene. Germline V CDR1 and CDR2: MGHRA, YSYEKL. CDR3 length: 15 residues. CDR3 DNA: TGCGCCAGCAGCCATGGGACTAGCGGGGGGGACGAGCAGTACGTC. Its translation is CASSHGTSGGDEQYV.

J is TRBJ1-5 and V is TRBV6-5; D gene uncertain. V lost 7 bases and J lost 4, with 14 bases in between. From germline, CDR1 is MNHEY and CDR2 SVGAGI. The CDR3 contains 14 residues. The CDR3 sequence: CASTAGRANQPQHF. CDR3 nucleotides: TGTGCCAGCACGGCGGGCCGAGCGAATCAGCCCCAGCATTTT.

This clonotype was found a few times. The rearrangement links TRBV6-5 to TRBJ2-7; D is unresolved. This CDR3 is built from 13 residues. From germline, CDR1 is MNHEY and CDR2 SVGAGI. V lost 2 bases and J 0 bases, leaving 5 bases between the germline ends. CDR3 loop: CASSYRSSYEQYF. CDR3 DNA sequence: TGTGCCAGCAGTTACCGGAGCTCCTACGAGCAGTACTTC.

This clonotype has more than one count but fewer than ten. CDR3 loop: CASSQGTSGVNEQFF. CDR3 bases: TGCGCCAGCAGCCAAGGGACTAGCGGGGTCAATGAGCAGTTCTTC. This chain uses TRBV5-1 with TRBJ2-1, with 13 bases identical to TRBD2. The V gene's germline CDR1 is SGHRS and CDR2 YFSETQ. The CDR3 sequence is 15 residues long. Losses at the gene ends were 4 bases for V and 6 bases for J; bases not matched to a gene: 4.

This clonotype was picked up a small number of times. The chain combines TRBV19 with TRBJ2-7, with TRBD1 matching 11 bases. Looked up from germline, CDR1 is LNHDA and CDR2 is SQIVND (reference sequence). The CDR3 length is 17 residues. Germline trimming cut 1 base from V and 2 bases from J; bases unmatched to any gene: 7. CDR3 loop: CASSIVAGTGGTYEQYF. The DNA of the CDR3 is TGTGCCAGTAGTATAGTGGCCGGGACAGGGGGAACCTACGAGCAGTACTTC.

This clonotype was seen a few times. The CDR3 DNA sequence: TGTGCCAGTAGTCCCGACAGGGGGCTTCTCTCTGAAGCTTTCTTT. Translating it yields CASSPDRGLLSEAFF. The chain employs TRBV19 and TRBJ1-1; 10 bases match TRBD1. The V gene's germline CDR1 is LNHDA and CDR2 SQIVND (reference sequence). The CDR3 extends over 15 amino acids. V shed 5 bases, J shed 6 bases, and the junction held 9 bases outside the gene matches.

V and J are TRBV29-1 and TRBJ2-2; weak D call: TRBD1 (6 bases). V lost 7 bases, J lost 2 bases, and 11 bases lay in between. This CDR3 spans 13 amino acids. Germline V lookup: CDR1 SQVTM, CDR2 ANQGSEA. The CDR3 region has the DNA TGCAGCGGCCGGGACAAAAACACCGGGGAGCTGTTTTTT. It yields the protein CSGRDKNTGELFF.

The gene calls are TRBV27 and TRBJ2-2; a possible D gene is TRBD1 (6 bases). The V and J ends lost 7 bases and 0 bases respectively, with 18 bases between them. Germline V gene sequence: CDR1 MNHEY, CDR2 SMNVEV (reference sequence). The CDR3 runs to 17 residues. CDR3 DNA sequence: TGTGCCAGCAATTACCTACAGGGCTTAACGAACACCGGGGAGCTGTTTTTT. Translating gives CASNYLQGLTNTGELFF.

This clonotype was counted a few times. The V call is TRBV29-1, the J call TRBJ2-5; D gene unclear. Trimming pared 5 bases from V and 1 base from J, leaving 8 bases between. Germline CDR1 and CDR2: SQVTM and ANQGSEA. This CDR3 is 12 amino acids long. The CDR3 loop reads CSVRSTQETQYF. As DNA, the CDR3 is TGCAGCGTTCGCTCGACCCAAGAGACCCAGTACTTC. Full variable domain (missing parts from reference TRBV29-1 and TRBJ2-5): SAVISQKPSRDICQRGTSLTIQCQVDSQVTMMFWYRQQPGQSLTLIATANQGSEATYESGFVIDKFPISRPNLTFSTLTVSNMSPEDSSIYLCSVRSTQETQYFGPGTRLLVL.

At least ten counts were recorded for this clonotype. The genes are TRBV7-3 and TRBJ2-7, with D perhaps TRBD2 (5 bases). V lost 3 bases to trimming and J lost 3 bases, with 9 bases between them. The CDR3 has 13 residues. Per germline, CDR1 SGHTA and CDR2 FQGTGA. CDR3: CASSFGERYEQYF. The CDR3 bases are TGTGCCAGCAGCTTCGGGGAACGCTACGAGCAGTACTTC.

In its sample, this clonotype was seen a few times. The J gene is TRBJ2-3, the V gene TRBV12-5; D ambiguous. This CDR3 spans 12 amino acids. V was trimmed by 5 bases and J by 2 bases, leaving 5 bases between them. From germline, CDR1 is LGHNT and CDR2 FRNRAP. The CDR3 nucleotides are TGTGCTAGTGGTAAAGACACAGATACGCAGTATTTT. Encoded protein: CASGKDTDTQYF.